This T cell receptor (beta chain) stems from a study of graft-versus-host responses after intestinal transplantation. Study-level background: After anti-thymocyte globulin induction, recipients took tacrolimus and steroids for approximately 3 years. Study-wide results and caveats: Allografts from individuals with graft-donor T cell macrochimerism displayed high graft-versus-host to host-versus-graft clonal ratios. Researchers found peak circulating GvH clone levels linked to early post-transplant HvG declines.

CDR1 and CDR2 from the germline V gene are SGHRS and YFSETQ. The CDR3 spans 15 residues. V shed 0 bases and J 0 bases; nucleotides not matched to a gene: 2. Profiled with immunoSEQ multiplex PCR; TCRdb holds only in-frame clones, not every one. The table includes about 70,000 clones, over 85% detected once. Of note for this clone: The antigen is unknown.

This receptor was identified in a human donor who received an intestinal transplant. The V gene is TRBV5-1, the J gene TRBJ2-7; 8 nucleotides line up with TRBD2. Sequenced material: unstimulated CD8+ T cells sorted from spleen or lymph node cells, taken before intestinal transplant. The CDR3 sequence: CASSLAGTSSYEQYF. The CDR3 coding sequence is TGCGCCAGCAGCTTGGCAGGGACTAGCTCCTACGAGCAGTACTTC.